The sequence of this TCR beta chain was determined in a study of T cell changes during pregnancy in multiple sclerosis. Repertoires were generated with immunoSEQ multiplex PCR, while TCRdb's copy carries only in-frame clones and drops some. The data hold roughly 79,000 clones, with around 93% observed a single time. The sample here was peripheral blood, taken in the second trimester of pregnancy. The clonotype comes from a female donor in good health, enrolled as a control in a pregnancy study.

The CDR3 region is CASGTISGGVTSTDTQYF. For the CDR3, the DNA is TGTGCTAGTGGTACAATTAGCGGGGGGGTAACTAGCACAGATACGCAGTATTTT. The chain recombines TRBV12-5 with TRBJ2-3; 11 nucleotides line up with TRBD2. Germline lookup yields CDR1 LGHNT and CDR2 FRNRAP. V dropped 5 bases and J dropped 0; count of bases not matched to a gene: 10. There are 18 residues in the CDR3.